This entry lists 26 T cell receptor beta chains sequenced from one sample in a study of T cells in Graves' hyperthyroidism and ophthalmopathy. Amplified TCR beta CDR3 regions came from RNA transcripts. In the first-round RT-PCR of the TCR CDR3, the HTBI primer set was used. MiXCR was run by TCRdb on the multiplex PCR reads, yielding one entry per CDR3 protein. Counted here are hundreds of thousands of distinct CDR3 sequences, around 13% occurring once; the ten biggest clones make up 9.5% to 15%. The specimen sequenced was blood. These receptor sequences come from a woman in her fifties or sixties with Graves' ophthalmopathy.

The rearrangement links TRBV6-1 to TRBJ2-3; unclear D gene. The CDR3 runs 13 residues. Trimming left V 5 bases short and J 2 bases short, with 8 bases between. Germline lookup yields CDR1 MNHNS and CDR2 SASEGT. The CDR3 DNA is TGTGCCAGCAGTAGCCACAACACAGATACGCAGTATTTT. Protein: CASSSHNTDTQYF.

V and J are TRBV7-9 and TRBJ1-2, with D hard to call. The germline CDR1 and CDR2 sequences are SEHNR and FQNEAQ (reference sequence). The CDR3 sequence is 11 residues long. V shed 2 bases and J shed 7 bases, with 5 bases lying between them. The chain's CDR3 is CASSLKAGYTF. Written as DNA, the CDR3 is TGTGCCAGCAGCTTAAAGGCTGGCTACACCTTC.

This clonotype came up a few times. The chain recombines TRBV5-4 with TRBJ2-7, with 8 bases fitting TRBD1. This CDR3 is built from 14 residues. Germline CDR1 and CDR2: SGHNT and YYREEE (reference sequence). The ends lost 1 base at V and 5 bases at J; junction bases unmatched: 5. Here the CDR3 DNA reads TGTGCCAGCAGCTTGATGGACAGGGCTGACGAGCAGTACTTC. It is translated as CASSLMDRADEQYF.

The chain employs TRBV5-1 and TRBJ2-5, with 7 bases fitting TRBD1. This CDR3 region has 14 residues. Germline V gene sequence: CDR1 SGHRS, CDR2 YFSETQ. The junction had 3 bases not matched to a gene; V was cut back by 2 bases and J by 2 bases. CDR3 nucleotides: TGCGCCAGCAGCTTTTTGGGACAGCAAGAGACCCAGTACTTC. Its protein product is CASSFLGQQETQYF.

This clonotype was counted ten times or more. The chain uses TRBV12-3 or TRBV12-4 and TRBJ1-1; D might be TRBD1 (6 bases). V shed 2 bases and J shed 10 bases, with 17 bases lying between them. The CDR3 is 14 amino acids. The CDR3 loop is CASSLRGGVGRAFF. Written as DNA, the CDR3 is TGTGCCAGCAGTTTAAGGGGGGGGGTCGGGCGAGCTTTCTTT.

This clonotype was seen at least ten times. This rearrangement joins TRBV11-2 to TRBJ1-1; 8 bases match TRBD1. Trimming removed 3 bases from V and 0 bases from J; junction bases left unmatched: 6. Germline loops: CDR1 SGHAT, CDR2 FQNNGV. This CDR3 region has 16 residues. In DNA, the CDR3 is TGTGCCAGCAGCTTGGCGGGACAGGAAATGAACACTGAAGCTTTCTTT. This codes for CASSLAGQEMNTEAFF.

This clonotype showed up many times. This chain joins TRBV28 and TRBJ2-7; 7 nucleotides line up with TRBD1. Trimming took 6 bases from V and 1 from J; bases not matched to a gene: 12. Germline CDR1 is MDHEN and CDR2 is SYDVKM. The CDR3 is 16 residues long. The CDR3 region is CASSTSRDRHSYEQYF. The CDR3 DNA reads TGTGCCAGCAGCACCAGCAGGGACAGACATTCCTACGAGCAGTACTTC.

This clonotype was counted ten times or more. The V call is TRBV7-8, the J call TRBJ2-2; 13 bases map to TRBD2. After removal of 4 bases from V and 6 bases from J, the junction contained 2 bases not matched to a gene. The CDR3 sequence is 15 residues long. Germline-derived CDR1 and CDR2 are SGHVS and FQNEAQ. The DNA of the CDR3 is TGTGCCAGCAGCTGGACTAGCGGGAGTTCCGGGGAGCTGTTTTTT. This translates into CASSWTSGSSGELFF.

At least ten counts were recorded for this clonotype. This chain joins TRBV25-1 and TRBJ2-1; TRBD2 matches 14 bases. This CDR3 region has 17 residues. V trimming: 4 bases; J trimming: 5 bases; junction bases outside the gene matches: 7. CDR1 and CDR2 from the germline V gene are MGHDK and SYGVNS. The CDR3 loop is CASSAGLAGGLDNEQFF. CDR3 nucleotide sequence: TGTGCCAGCAGTGCTGGACTAGCGGGAGGTTTGGACAATGAGCAGTTCTTC.

This clonotype was counted only a few times. The chain couples TRBV5-1 to TRBJ2-3; possible D gene TRBD2, 5 bases. The CDR3 length is 14 residues. The V and J ends lost 2 bases and 7 bases respectively, with 14 bases between them. The germline CDR1 and CDR2 sequences are SGHRS and YFSETQ. The CDR3 nucleotides read TGCGCCAGCAGCTTTTTTGGCCCGGGGAATACGCAGTATTTT. It codes for CASSFFGPGNTQYF.

In this sample, this clonotype turned up a few times. The chain combines TRBV6-1 with TRBJ1-1, with no clear D. Per the germline V gene, CDR1 is MNHNS and CDR2 is SASEGT. Trimming stripped 3 bases from V and 1 base from J, with 3 bases between. The length of the CDR3 is 12 residues. The CDR3 region has the DNA TGTGCCAGCAGTGATTGGAACACTGAAGCTTTCTTT. Translating it yields CASSDWNTEAFF.

This clonotype was counted ten times or more. This chain connects TRBV7-2 to TRBJ2-5; TRBD2 is a possible D gene (7 bases). This CDR3 contains 17 residues. The V and J ends lost 3 bases and 4 bases respectively, with 21 bases between them. Looked up from germline, CDR1 is SGHTA and CDR2 is FQGNSA. CDR3 bases: TGTGCCAGCAGCTTTTTCTTTCGAATAGGGGGGGCAGAGACCCAGTACTTC. As protein: CASSFFFRIGGAETQYF.

This clonotype came up many times. The V gene is TRBV11-2, the J gene TRBJ2-7, with D perhaps TRBD2 (6 bases). This CDR3 is 15 amino acids long. V was clipped by 2 bases and J by 6 bases, with 17 bases between them. From germline, CDR1 is SGHAT and CDR2 FQNNGV. The CDR3 reads CASSLSNQGGLEQYF. CDR3 DNA: TGTGCCAGCAGCTTAAGTAATCAGGGAGGCCTCGAGCAGTACTTC.

V is TRBV4-3 and J is TRBJ2-7, with a weak D call TRBD2 (5 bases). This CDR3 is built from 14 residues. The V gene's germline CDR1 is LGHNA and CDR2 YSLEER. V was trimmed by 3 bases and J by 9 bases, leaving 18 bases between them. The CDR3 sequence: CASSQGLPGGVQYF. Here the CDR3 DNA reads TGCGCCAGCAGCCAGGGTCTGCCTGGAGGAGTGCAGTACTTC.

This clonotype was seen many times. This chain links TRBV7-2 with TRBJ2-2; weak D call: TRBD2 (6 bases). Trimming removed 5 bases from V and 5 bases from J, with 15 bases in between. The CDR3 has 15 residues. Germline assignment: CDR1 SGHTA and CDR2 FQGNSA. The CDR3 DNA follows: TGTGCCAGCAGCCCCACGACTAGTAGGACCGGGGAGCTGTTTTTT. Protein: CASSPTTSRTGELFF.

The table lists this clonotype with many counts. J is TRBJ1-2 and V is TRBV28; TRBD1 agrees at 10 bases. Trimming took 6 bases from V and 6 from J; bases not matched to a gene: 16. This CDR3 comprises 17 residues. Per germline, CDR1 MDHEN and CDR2 SYDVKM. DNA for the CDR3: TGTGCCAGCAGCTACCCAAAACCCGACAGGGGGCAGAATGGCTACACCTTC. Amino acids: CASSYPKPDRGQNGYTF.

The chain links TRBV15 to TRBJ2-7; D could derive from TRBD1 or TRBD2 (6 bases each). The last part of the DNA fits TRBJ2-1 better; the J call may be wrong. The V gene's germline CDR1 is LNHNV and CDR2 YYDKDF (reference sequence). The CDR3 has 14 residues. CDR3 sequence reads: CATSRARGGYEQFF. CDR3 in DNA: TGTGCCACCAGCAGAGCCCGAGGGGGGTACGAGCAGTTCTTC.

This clonotype was counted at least ten times. The chain carries TRBV2 and TRBJ2-7; TRBD2 matches 14 bases. J gave up 0 bases and V 3 bases, and 10 bases lay outside the gene matches. Germline V gene sequence: CDR1 SNHLY, CDR2 FYNNEI. This CDR3 comprises 19 residues. The CDR3 protein is CASSDVGTSGRFLSYEQYF. In nucleotides, the CDR3 is TGTGCCAGCAGTGACGTAGGGACTAGCGGGAGATTCCTCTCCTACGAGCAGTACTTC.

This clonotype came up a few times. The gene calls are TRBV20-1 and TRBJ2-2; TRBD2 might be the D (5 bases). CDR3 length: 13 residues. Germline-derived CDR1 and CDR2 are DFQATT and SNEGSKA (reference sequence). Trimming cost V 8 bases and J 0 bases, with 10 bases left between them. The DNA for the CDR3 is TGCAGTCCACGTAGCGCGAACACCGGGGAGCTGTTTTTT. It is translated as CSPRSANTGELFF.

There are many counts of this clonotype. The chain employs TRBV20-1 and TRBJ2-3, with 9 bases fitting TRBD2. The CDR3 consists of 14 residues. Germline assignment: CDR1 DFQATT and CDR2 SNEGSKA (reference sequence). J gave up 5 bases and V 5 bases, and 8 bases lay outside the gene matches. The chain's CDR3 is CSAPIAGVVDTQYF. As DNA, the CDR3 is TGCAGTGCTCCTATAGCGGGAGTGGTAGATACGCAGTATTTT.

This clonotype was found many times. The gene calls are TRBV6-1 and TRBJ1-1; no reliable D call. Trimming removed 10 bases at V and 0 bases at J, with 24 bases between. This CDR3 has 17 residues. Germline lookup yields CDR1 MNHNS and CDR2 SASEGT. CDR3: CATRFSISLILNTEAFF. The DNA of the CDR3 is TGTGCCACCCGTTTTAGCATTTCGTTAATATTGAACACTGAAGCTTTCTTT.

This chain joins TRBV9 and TRBJ2-1, with D uncertain. The CDR3 is made up of 15 amino acids. In germline, CDR1 is SGDLS, CDR2 YYNGEE. V gave up 4 bases and J gave up 3 bases, with 14 bases separating them. Here the CDR3 DNA reads TGTGCCAGCAGCTCCGGATGGAGCGTCTACAATGAGCAGTTCTTC. Protein product: CASSSGWSVYNEQFF.

There are many counts of this clonotype. The chain links TRBV18 to TRBJ2-7; D may be TRBD2 (5 bases). Trimming shortened V by 2 bases and J by 2 bases, and 7 bases separated the two germline ends. The CDR3 runs to 13 residues. Germline V lookup: CDR1 KGHSH, CDR2 LQKENI. CDR3 nucleotides: TGTGCCAGCTCACCAGAACTAGCCTACGAGCAGTACTTC. Translation gives CASSPELAYEQYF.

This clonotype has more than one count but fewer than ten. V is TRBV28 and J is TRBJ1-1; possible D gene TRBD1, 6 bases. With 3 bases removed from V and 5 bases from J, the gap between germline ends came to 19 bases. The CDR3 consists of 16 residues. Germline V gene lookup returns CDR1 MDHEN and CDR2 SYDVKM. The CDR3 DNA reads as TGTGCCAGCAGTTTGGGGGGGCGGGGGCGCGGGACTGAAGCTTTCTTT. Protein product: CASSLGGRGRGTEAFF.

The chain links TRBV4-2 to TRBJ2-7; TRBD2 matches 11 bases. There are 15 residues in the CDR3. The V gene end was trimmed by 1 base and the J gene end by 4 bases; junction bases not matched to a gene: 3. Germline V lookup: CDR1 LGHNA, CDR2 YNFKEQ. CDR3 loop: CASSQATSGIYEQYF. The CDR3 region has the DNA TGTGCCAGCAGCCAAGCGACTAGCGGGATTTACGAGCAGTACTTC.

This clonotype was seen many times. The chain joins TRBV30 to TRBJ2-1, with D perhaps matching TRBD1 (5 bases). This CDR3 is 13 amino acids long. In germline, CDR1 is GTSNPN, CDR2 SVGIG (reference sequence). V was cut by 7 bases and J by 4 bases, with 14 bases left in between. In DNA, the CDR3 is TGTGCCTACCAGGGCGGCCCGTACAATGAGCAGTTCTTC. Amino acid sequence: CAYQGGPYNEQFF.